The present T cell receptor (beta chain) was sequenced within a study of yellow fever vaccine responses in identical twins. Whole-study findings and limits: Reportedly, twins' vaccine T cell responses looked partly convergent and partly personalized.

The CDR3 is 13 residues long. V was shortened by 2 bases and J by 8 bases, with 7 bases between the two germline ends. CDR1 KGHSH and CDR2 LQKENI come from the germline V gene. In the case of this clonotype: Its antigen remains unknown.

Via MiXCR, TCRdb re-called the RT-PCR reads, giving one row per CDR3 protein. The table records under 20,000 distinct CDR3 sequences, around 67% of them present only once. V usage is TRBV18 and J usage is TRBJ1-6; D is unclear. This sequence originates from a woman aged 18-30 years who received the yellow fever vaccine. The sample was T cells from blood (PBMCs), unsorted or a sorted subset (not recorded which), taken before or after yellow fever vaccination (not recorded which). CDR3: CASSPGLYSPLHF. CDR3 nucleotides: TGTGCCAGCTCACCAGGTTTATATTCACCCCTCCACTTT.